This is a list of T cell receptor beta chains from one sample in a study of shared clonotypes between healthy human individuals. Measured with immunoSEQ multiplex PCR; TCRdb has only the in-frame clones, and not every one. The table lists 500,000 or so clones, around 96% of them singletons, with 0.055% to 0.075% in the top ten. The specimen sequenced was naive CD4+ T cells sorted from blood. The source of these receptors is a woman aged 25 to 39 in good health. CDR3s include the opening cysteine and the closing phenylalanine or tryptophan. D genes are given only for firm matches. Size values are once, few and many counts, or a class for expanded clones, and some rows have none.

TGTGCCAGCAGCCAGGGACTAGCCGCCCCAAGAGGAGAGACCCAGTACTTC	CASSQGLAAPRGETQYF	TRBV4-2	TRBJ2-5	TRBD2	once
TGTGCCAGCAGTGACAAGCTAAGGGGGCAGGGCTACACCTTC	CASSDKLRGQGYTF	TRBV28	TRBJ1-2	TRBD1	NA
TGTGCCAGCAGCTTAGGCGGGGGGAACACCGGGGAGCTGTTTTTT	CASSLGGGNTGELFF	TRBV7-3	TRBJ2-2	TRBD2	NA
TGTGCCTGGAACACCGGGACAGTAGGAAACACCATATATTTT	CAWNTGTVGNTIYF	TRBV30	TRBJ1-3	TRBD1	once
TGTGCCAGCAGTTTTCGCGGGCCGGGAGGGTTCACAGATACGCAGTATTTT	CASSFRGPGGFTDTQYF	TRBV27	TRBJ2-3	TRBD2	NA
TGCAGCGTCGCCACTAGCGGGAGCTACAATGAGCAGTTCTTC	CSVATSGSYNEQFF	TRBV29-1	TRBJ2-1	TRBD2	NA
TGTGCCAGCAGTTTATCCGACTATGGCTACACCTTC	CASSLSDYGYTF	TRBV28	TRBJ1-2	NA	NA
TGCGCCAGCAGCCGCACGAGGGGGAGCTCCTACGAGCAGTACTTC	CASSRTRGSSYEQYF	TRBV5-1	TRBJ2-7	NA	NA
TGTGCCAGCAGTGAGGGGGGGGCAGGGAAGAGACCCCAGCATTTT	CASSEGGAGKRPQHF	TRBV6-1	TRBJ1-5	NA	NA
TGTGCCAGCAGTATGGACCCCGGGAACACCGGGGAGCTGTTTTTT	CASSMDPGNTGELFF	TRBV9	TRBJ2-2	NA	NA
TGTGCCAGCTCACCATCTCGCGGGAGGGACTACGAGCAGTACTTC	CASSPSRGRDYEQYF	TRBV18	TRBJ2-7	TRBD2	NA
TGTGCCAGTACATCCTATCCCGCAGGGGGCATCTATGGCTACACCTTC	CASTSYPAGGIYGYTF	TRBV19	TRBJ1-2	TRBD1	NA
TGTGCCAGCAGTTTACCCCAGGGGTACAATGAGCAGTTCTTC	CASSLPQGYNEQFF	TRBV28	TRBJ2-1	NA	NA
TGTGCCAGCAGTTTACCGGGAGCCGGCAATGAGCAGTTCTTC	CASSLPGAGNEQFF	TRBV28	TRBJ2-1	NA	NA
TGTGCCAGCAGTGAAGACAGGCTCTCTAACTATGGCTACACCTTC	CASSEDRLSNYGYTF	TRBV6-1	TRBJ1-2	NA	NA
TGTGCCAGCTCAAGGGCCGAGGGGGTCAGGGACATTCAGTACTTC	CASSRAEGVRDIQYF	TRBV18	TRBJ2-4	NA	NA
TGCGCCAGCAGCTTGAATAGCGCGGGCCTAAATGAGCAGTTCTTC	CASSLNSAGLNEQFF	TRBV5-1	TRBJ2-1	NA	NA